Following are 22 T cell receptor beta chains from one sample sequenced in a study of cytomegalovirus exposure and HLA in healthy donors. It was with 60 Vbeta and 13 Jbeta primers that the PCR ran. Generated by immunoSEQ multiplex PCR, the TCRdb table keeps only in-frame clones and is missing some. The repertoire holds 270,000 or so clones, with more than 80% as singletons. The sample comprised PBMCs. These receptors all come from a man aged 35-49 years in good health and CMV-seropositive.

V gene TRBV18 combines with J gene TRBJ2-7; tentatively, D is TRBD2 (6 bases). The germline V and J ends were trimmed by 6 bases and 0 bases, with 18 bases remaining between them. Germline V gene lookup returns CDR1 KGHSH and CDR2 LQKENI. The CDR3 sequence is 16 residues long. This chain's CDR3 is CASSPLGGKSSYEQYF. Here the CDR3 DNA reads TGTGCCAGCTCCCCCCTTGGAGGGAAGAGCTCCTACGAGCAGTACTTC.

This sequence joins TRBV7-2 and TRBJ1-3; D is perhaps TRBD1 (5 bases). CDR3 length: 16 residues. The germline V gene has CDR1 SGHTA and CDR2 FQGNSA. V lost 5 bases, J lost 8 bases, and 22 bases lay in between. The CDR3 DNA reads as TGTGCCAGCAGCGCCGGGAGGCAGGGTCTGCCGCACACCATATATTTT. This sequence encodes CASSAGRQGLPHTIYF.

This chain links TRBV6-6 with TRBJ2-7; 11 bases align to TRBD2. The V segment lost 4 bases and the J segment 6 bases; nucleotides outside the gene matches: 8. This CDR3 has 15 amino acids. Germline CDR1 MNHNY, CDR2 SVGAGI (reference sequence). CDR3 in DNA: TGTGCCAGCAGTTCCAGACTAGCGGGGATAGGCGAGCAGTACTTC. Amino acid sequence: CASSSRLAGIGEQYF.

The chain links TRBV28 to TRBJ2-1; tentatively, D is TRBD1 (6 bases). Trimming removed 5 bases from V and 6 bases from J, with 17 bases in between. This CDR3 spans 15 amino acids. Germline V lookup: CDR1 MDHEN, CDR2 SYDVKM. Written as DNA, the CDR3 is TGTGCCAGCAGTCCAACGACAGCAGGGGCCAATGAGCAGTTCTTC. Protein sequence: CASSPTTAGANEQFF.

Note on this clone: The same CDR3 can be traced to other DNA sequences in this sample. This chain links TRBV19 with TRBJ1-2; TRBD1 aligns across 8 bases. The J segment lost 8 bases and the V segment lost 4 bases, leaving 9 bases of the junction unmatched. Germline V CDR1 and CDR2: LNHDA, SQIVND (reference sequence). The CDR3 extends over 14 amino acids. CDR3 residues: CASSTRTGLDGYTF. Written as DNA, the CDR3 is TGTGCCAGTAGTACTCGGACAGGGTTGGACGGCTACACCTTC. The full variable domain, in which reference TRBV19 and TRBJ1-2 provide the parts outside the CDR3, is DGGITQSPKYLFRKEGQNVTLSCEQNLNHDAMYWYRQDPGQGLRLIYYSQIVNDFQKGDIAEGYSVSREKKESFPLTVTSAQKNPTAFYLCASSTRTGLDGYTFGSGTRLTVV.

The V gene is TRBV27, the J gene TRBJ1-1; 7 bases agree with TRBD1. The CDR3 covers 16 residues. The ends lost 5 bases at V and 0 bases at J; junction bases unmatched: 9. Looked up from germline, CDR1 is MNHEY and CDR2 is SMNVEV (reference sequence). The CDR3 nucleotides are TGTGCCAGCAGTCCCACGGACAGGCCCATGAACACTGAAGCTTTCTTT. Protein product: CASSPTDRPMNTEAFF.

This chain links TRBV9 with TRBJ2-7; D remains unclear. The CDR3 is made up of 15 amino acids. CDR1 and CDR2 (germline): SGDLS, YYNGEE. The V and J ends lost 0 bases and 3 bases respectively, with 13 bases between them. The CDR3 DNA follows: TGTGCCAGCAGCGTAGGAAACAGCCAGAGCTACGAGCAGTACTTC. It specifies CASSVGNSQSYEQYF.

For the CDR3, the DNA is TGTGCCAGCAGTGAGAGGGTAAGCAATCAGCCCCAGCATTTT. This gives the protein CASSERVSNQPQHF. This chain connects TRBV2 to TRBJ1-5; D remains ambiguous. This CDR3 comprises 14 residues. Germline CDR1 is SNHLY and CDR2 is FYNNEI. The germline V and J ends were trimmed by 3 bases and 1 base, with 7 bases remaining between them.

V gene TRBV18 combines with J gene TRBJ1-1, with D uncertain. Trimming removed 6 bases from V and 2 bases from J, with 10 bases in between. This CDR3 has 13 amino acids. Germline V gene sequence: CDR1 KGHSH, CDR2 LQKENI. The CDR3, as DNA: TGTGCCAGCTCGGGCAAACTTAACACTGAAGCTTTCTTT. Its translation: CASSGKLNTEAFF.

The genes are TRBV5-1 and TRBJ1-2, with a tentative D call TRBD1 (5 bases). The CDR3 is 15 amino acids. V lost 4 bases, J lost 4 bases, and 17 bases lay in between. Germline V gene data show CDR1 as SGHRS and CDR2 as YFSETQ. In DNA, the CDR3 is TGCGCCAGCAGCCACACCGCCAGGGACTCCTATGGCTACACCTTC. It encodes CASSHTARDSYGYTF. Together with reference TRBV5-1 and TRBJ1-2, the CDR3 gives the full variable domain: KAGVTQTPRYLIKTRGQQVTLSCSPISGHRSVSWYQQTPGQGLQFLFEYFSETQRNKGNFPGRFSGRQFSNSRSEMNVSTLELGDSALYLCASSHTARDSYGYTFGSGTRLTVV.

V usage is TRBV5-6 and J usage is TRBJ1-3; maybe TRBD1 (5 bases). The CDR3 extends over 15 amino acids. V lost 4 bases and J 3 bases, leaving 14 bases between the germline ends. The germline gives CDR1 SGHDT, CDR2 YYEEEE. CDR3 region: CASSNPSDNGNTIYF. The CDR3 DNA sequence: TGTGCCAGCAGCAACCCATCGGACAATGGAAACACCATATATTTT. Supplemented by reference TRBV5-6 and TRBJ1-3, the full variable domain reads DAGVTQSPTHLIKTRGQQVTLRCSPKSGHDTVSWYQQALGQGPQFIFQYYEEEERQRGNFPDRFSGHQFPNYSSELNVNALLLGDSALYLCASSNPSDNGNTIYFGEGSWLTVV.

This clone was seen once. As DNA, the CDR3 is TGTGCCAGCAGCCACGGGACAGGGGTGAACACCGGGGAGCTGTTTTTT. This codes for CASSHGTGVNTGELFF. V gene TRBV11-2 combines with J gene TRBJ2-2, with 10 bases identical to TRBD1. Germline trimming cut 5 bases from V and 1 base from J; bases unmatched to any gene: 4. CDR3 length: 16 residues. Germline assignment: CDR1 SGHAT and CDR2 FQNNGV.

The chain employs TRBV7-9 and TRBJ2-5; 8 bases fit TRBD1. The tail of the sequence fits TRBJ2-7 better, so the J call may be wrong. The CDR3 loop spans 15 amino acids. The germline gives CDR1 SEHNR, CDR2 FQNEAQ (reference sequence). This CDR3 reads CASSSAGQGSYEQYF. The DNA for the CDR3 is TGTGCCAGCAGCTCCGCCGGACAGGGCTCGTACGAGCAGTACTTC.

This clone was found a few times. The chain combines TRBV7-2 with TRBJ1-2, with D possibly matching TRBD1 (5 bases). CDR1 SGHTA and CDR2 FQGNSA come from the germline V gene. Trimming pared 1 base from V and 8 bases from J, leaving 11 bases between. The CDR3 runs to 13 residues. The CDR3 here is CASSLGSQGGYTF. DNA of the CDR3: TGTGCCAGCAGCTTAGGGTCGCAGGGCGGCTACACCTTC.

The CDR3, as DNA: TGTGCCAGCAGCCCTAGGGTAGCGATCGCCTACGAGCAGTACTTC. Protein sequence: CASSPRVAIAYEQYF. V is TRBV14 and J is TRBJ2-7, with D perhaps matching TRBD2 (5 bases). Looked up from germline, CDR1 is SGHDN and CDR2 is FVKESK. Between the trimmed V and J ends, which lost 4 bases and 2 bases, there was a span of 15 bases. The CDR3 covers 15 residues. Using reference TRBV14 and TRBJ2-7 for the parts outside the CDR3, the full variable domain is EAGVTQFPSHSVIEKGQTVTLRCDPISGHDNLYWYRRVMGKEIKFLLHFVKESKQDESGMPNNRFLAERTGGTYSTLKVQPAELEDSGVYFCASSPRVAIAYEQYFGPGTRLTVT.

This clone was counted a single time. The CDR3 DNA sequence: TGTGCCAGCAGTTTACCCGGACAGGTTAATGAAAAACTGTTTTTT. Its protein is CASSLPGQVNEKLFF. The chain recombines TRBV28 with TRBJ1-4; TRBD1 aligns across 7 bases. Germline trimming cut 2 bases from V and 4 bases from J; bases unmatched to any gene: 4. CDR1 is MDHEN and CDR2 is SYDVKM in the germline V gene. CDR3 size: 15 residues. Supplemented by reference TRBV28 and TRBJ1-4, the full variable domain reads DVKVTQSSRYLVKRTGEKVFLECVQDMDHENMFWYRQDPGLGLRLIYFSYDVKMKEKGDIPEGYSVSREKKERFSLILESASTNQTSMYLCASSLPGQVNEKLFFGSGTQLSVL.

The table lists this clone with a count of one. The chain uses TRBV6-1 and TRBJ2-1; weak D call: TRBD2 (5 bases). This CDR3 comprises 11 residues. Trimming left V 7 bases short and J 15 bases short, with 16 bases between. Germline V CDR1 and CDR2: MNHNS, SASEGT. This CDR3 is CASTYRWESFF. The CDR3 DNA reads TGTGCCAGCACCTACCGGTGGGAGTCGTTCTTC.

The V gene is TRBV5-1, the J gene TRBJ2-1; 8 nucleotides match TRBD2. The germline V gene has CDR1 SGHRS and CDR2 YFSETQ. With V trimmed by 5 bases and J by 6 bases, 7 bases remained unmatched. This CDR3 has 14 residues. The DNA for the CDR3 is TGCGCCAGCAGACCGGGACTAGGGGGCAATGAGCAGTTCTTC. Protein sequence: CASRPGLGGNEQFF.

The V call is TRBV13, the J call TRBJ2-4, with TRBD1 identical over 9 bases. The trim removed 5 bases at V and 1 base at J, leaving 6 bases unmatched. CDR1 is PRHDT, CDR2 FYEKMQ, per germline (reference sequence). The CDR3 totals 16 residues. Written as DNA, the CDR3 is TGTGCCAGCAGCCTACGACAGGGGGGTGCCAAAAACATTCAGTACTTC. It translates to CASSLRQGGAKNIQYF. Looking up the rest from reference TRBV13 and TRBJ2-4 gives the full variable domain: AAGVIQSPRHLIKEKRETATLKCYPIPRHDTVYWYQQGPGQDPQFLISFYEKMQSDKGSIPDRFSAQQFSDYHSELNMSSLELGDSALYFCASSLRQGGAKNIQYFGAGTRLSVL.

This clone was observed once. The chain is built from TRBV19 and TRBJ1-3; D remains unclear. The CDR3 has 15 amino acids. Trimming shortened V by 5 bases and J by 0 bases, and 11 bases separated the two germline ends. Germline CDR1 is LNHDA and CDR2 is SQIVND (reference sequence). For the CDR3, the DNA is TGTGCCAGTAGTCCCCTAGTATTCTCTGGAAACACCATATATTTT. Protein sequence: CASSPLVFSGNTIYF.

This chain links TRBV27 with TRBJ2-3; 8 bases are shared with TRBD2. The ends lost 2 bases at V and 0 bases at J; junction bases unmatched: 10. CDR3 length: 18 residues. Germline CDR1 is MNHEY and CDR2 is SMNVEV (reference sequence). This CDR3 reads CASSLLLLSGGSTDTQYF. CDR3 bases: TGTGCCAGCAGTTTACTTTTATTATCGGGAGGGAGCACAGATACGCAGTATTTT.

The chain combines TRBV19 with TRBJ1-5; no reliable D call. Germline CDR1 is LNHDA and CDR2 is SQIVND (reference sequence). CDR3 length equals 13 residues. V lost 7 bases and J lost 0, with 7 bases in between. The CDR3: CASTGYSNQPQHF. The CDR3 coding sequence is TGTGCCAGTACGGGGTATAGCAATCAGCCCCAGCATTTT.